The 30 T cell receptor beta chains listed next were all sequenced from one sample in a study of T cells in Graves' hyperthyroidism and ophthalmopathy. TCR beta CDR3 regions were amplified from RNA. The study used the HTBI primer set for a first-round RT-PCR of the TCR CDR3. TCRdb called the multiplex PCR reads again in MiXCR, with one record for every CDR3 protein. The sample lists hundreds of thousands of distinct CDR3 sequences; around 16% were seen once. The sequencing input was blood. All receptors derive from a woman in her late teens or twenties with Graves' hyperthyroidism.

This clonotype came up many times. This chain links TRBV28 with TRBJ1-4; a weak D match, TRBD1 (6 bases). The CDR3 is made up of 16 amino acids. Germline V gives CDR1 MDHEN, CDR2 SYDVKM. V lost 7 bases and J 0 bases, leaving 15 bases between the germline ends. The CDR3 protein is CASKDGGGPTNEKLFF. Here the CDR3 DNA reads TGTGCCAGCAAAGACGGGGGGGGGCCAACTAATGAAAAACTGTTTTTT. Based on the CDR3 plus reference TRBV28 and TRBJ1-4, the full variable domain is DVKVTQSSRYLVKRTGEKVFLECVQDMDHENMFWYRQDPGLGLRLIYFSYDVKMKEKGDIPEGYSVSREKKERFSLILESASTNQTSMYLCASKDGGGPTNEKLFFGSGTQLSVL.

As regards this clonotype: Since a much larger clone is just one base distant, this may be a read error. The V call is TRBV28, the J call TRBJ2-3; 8 nucleotides match TRBD1. CDR3 length equals 15 residues. The germline CDR1 and CDR2 sequences are MDHEN and SYDVKM. The CDR3 sequence: CAGRNPGTGAATQYF. The CDR3 DNA reads as TGTGCCGGCAGAAACCCCGGGACAGGCGCGGCTACGCAGTATTTT.

This clonotype occurred many times. The rearrangement links TRBV5-5 to TRBJ1-1; D gene ambiguous. This CDR3 comprises 13 residues. V was pared by 4 bases and J by 1 base, with 8 bases between. CDR1 and CDR2 from the germline V gene are SGHKS and YYEKEE (reference sequence). Here the CDR3 reads CASSNSKNTEAFF. CDR3 DNA: TGTGCCAGCAGCAACAGCAAGAACACTGAAGCTTTCTTT.

This clonotype was seen more than once but under ten times. V gene TRBV19 combines with J gene TRBJ1-6; D ambiguous. The CDR3 extends over 13 amino acids. The V and J ends lost 3 bases and 7 bases respectively, with 7 bases between them. Looked up from germline, CDR1 is LNHDA and CDR2 is SQIVND (reference sequence). The CDR3 nucleotides are TGTGCCAGTAGTATTAAGCTGAATTCACCCCTCCACTTT. It translates to CASSIKLNSPLHF.

Ten or more counts support this clonotype. This chain links TRBV18 with TRBJ2-5, with TRBD1 identical over 7 bases. The V gene end was trimmed by 3 bases and the J gene end by 4 bases; junction bases not matched to a gene: 17. CDR1 and CDR2 (germline): KGHSH, LQKENI. The length of the CDR3 is 18 residues. This CDR3 is CASSPNHPDRVEVETQYF. For the CDR3, the DNA is TGTGCCAGCTCACCCAATCATCCCGACAGGGTGGAGGTAGAGACCCAGTACTTC.

This clonotype has at least ten counts. The V gene is TRBV18, the J gene TRBJ1-1, with TRBD1 matching over 7 bases. The CDR3 is made up of 16 amino acids. V trimming: 3 bases; J trimming: 5 bases; junction bases outside the gene matches: 12. The germline gives CDR1 KGHSH, CDR2 LQKENI. CDR3 nucleotide sequence: TGTGCCAGCTCACCGGTCCAGGGACAGAGTGATACTGAAGCTTTCTTT. Its protein is CASSPVQGQSDTEAFF.

This clonotype was counted a few times. The chain carries TRBV6-1 and TRBJ1-6, with D hard to call. From germline, CDR1 is MNHNS and CDR2 SASEGT. The CDR3 loop spans 11 amino acids. V lost 7 bases and J lost 14, with 12 bases in between. The CDR3 protein is CASTSLGTLHF. The DNA of the CDR3 is TGTGCCAGCACTTCCCTCGGGACCCTCCACTTT.

This clonotype was detected a few times. The CDR3 is CASSVETSPLHF. CDR3 DNA: TGTGCCAGCAGCGTAGAAACTTCACCCCTCCACTTT. The chain uses TRBV9 and TRBJ1-6; D gene unclear. Trimming left V 0 bases short and J 9 bases short, with 4 bases between. The CDR3 is 12 amino acids. The germline V gene encodes CDR1 SGDLS and CDR2 YYNGEE. Variable domain in full (rest from reference TRBV9 and TRBJ1-6): DSGVTQTPKHLITATGQRVTLRCSPRSGDLSVYWYQQSLDQGLQFLIQYYNGEERAKGNILERFSAQQFPDLHSELNLSSLELGDSALYFCASSVETSPLHFGNGTRLTVT.

In its sample, this clonotype was seen a few times. This chain connects TRBV6-1 to TRBJ2-1, with TRBD1 as a possible D gene (5 bases). The CDR3 length is 14 residues. V was shortened by 8 bases and J by 4 bases, with 15 bases between the two germline ends. Germline CDR1 reads MNHNS; CDR2 reads SASEGT. The CDR3 sequence: CASGRDSIYNEQFF. Written as DNA, the CDR3 is TGTGCCAGCGGAAGAGACAGTATTTACAATGAGCAGTTCTTC.

This sequence joins TRBV7-2 and TRBJ2-6, with D tentatively TRBD2 (5 bases). Trimming took 2 bases from V and 0 from J, leaving 11 bases between them. The V gene's germline CDR1 is SGHTA and CDR2 FQGNSA. The CDR3 spans 17 residues. Here the CDR3 reads CASSLFVGDSGANVLTF. DNA of the CDR3: TGTGCCAGCAGCTTATTTGTCGGGGACTCTGGGGCCAACGTCCTGACTTTC.

The chain links TRBV5-5 to TRBJ1-4; D uncertain. V lost 2 bases, J lost 7 bases, and 15 bases lay in between. Germline-derived CDR1 and CDR2 are SGHKS and YYEKEE (reference sequence). The CDR3 is 15 residues long. CDR3 region: CASSFTLGLSEKLFF. The CDR3 coding sequence is TGTGCCAGCAGCTTTACATTGGGTCTGAGTGAAAAACTGTTTTTT.

This chain links TRBV19 with TRBJ2-1; 11 nucleotides match TRBD2. J lost 8 bases, V lost 5 bases, and 8 bases had no gene match. The CDR3 extends over 15 amino acids. CDR1 and CDR2 (germline): LNHDA, SQIVND (reference sequence). Here the CDR3 DNA reads TGTGCCAGTAGTGCTACTAGCGGGAGTTCCGATGAGCAGTTCTTC. Translation: CASSATSGSSDEQFF.

The rearrangement links TRBV4-3 to TRBJ1-2; D remains ambiguous. The CDR3 has 15 residues. V gave up 0 bases and J gave up 0 bases, with 8 bases separating them. Germline V gene sequence: CDR1 LGHNA, CDR2 YSLEER. In nucleotides, the CDR3 is TGCGCCAGCAGCCAAGAGAGGGTACCTAACTATGGCTACACCTTC. Amino acids: CASSQERVPNYGYTF.

Concerning this clonotype itself: A much larger clonotype is one base distant, so this may be a read error. The chain links TRBV28 to TRBJ2-5, with 8 bases lining up with TRBD2. Germline V lookup: CDR1 MDHEN, CDR2 SYDVKM. Trimming at V came to 4 bases and at J to 3 bases, leaving 7 bases not matched to a gene. The CDR3 is made up of 15 amino acids. The CDR3: CASSSHGLAKETQYF. The CDR3 DNA is TGTGCCAGCAGTTCTCACGGACTAGCTAAAGAGACCCAGTACTTC.

The genes are TRBV20-1 and TRBJ1-3; D call uncertain. V was trimmed by 0 bases and J by 0 bases, leaving 6 bases between them. Germline lookup yields CDR1 DFQATT and CDR2 SNEGSKA (reference sequence). The CDR3 runs 14 residues. CDR3 protein: CSARDRVSGNTIYF. The CDR3 DNA reads TGCAGTGCTAGAGATCGCGTCTCTGGAAACACCATATATTTT.

This clonotype was recorded at least ten times. The V gene is TRBV2, the J gene TRBJ2-1; the D gene is possibly TRBD2 (6 bases). The CDR3 totals 17 residues. Looked up from germline, CDR1 is SNHLY and CDR2 is FYNNEI. Trimming cost V 6 bases and J 0 bases, with 18 bases left between them. Here the CDR3 DNA reads TGTGCCAGCAGACCAGGGATGCGGGGCGGCTCCTACAATGAGCAGTTCTTC. Its translation is CASRPGMRGGSYNEQFF.

This clonotype appeared many times. The chain uses TRBV29-1 and TRBJ1-2; D perhaps matches TRBD1 (6 bases). This CDR3 spans 14 amino acids. Trimming left V 3 bases short and J 0 bases short, with 11 bases between. The germline V gene encodes CDR1 SQVTM and CDR2 ANQGSEA. The CDR3 DNA follows: TGCAGCGTTGACGAGACAGGTTCTAACTATGGCTACACCTTC. Its translation is CSVDETGSNYGYTF.

There are many counts of this clonotype. The V call is TRBV7-2, the J call TRBJ1-6, with 7 bases that match TRBD1. V gave up 3 bases and J gave up 7 bases; unmatched junction bases: 12. Germline V gene data show CDR1 as SGHTA and CDR2 as FQGNSA. CDR3 length: 17 residues. The CDR3 sequence: CASSFRRQGRYNSPLHF. The CDR3 DNA follows: TGTGCCAGCAGCTTCCGCAGACAGGGCCGGTACAATTCACCCCTCCACTTT.

In its sample, this clonotype was seen a few times. The genes are TRBV7-2 and TRBJ2-1; D gene ambiguous. CDR3 size: 15 residues. Per the germline V gene, CDR1 is SGHTA and CDR2 is FQGNSA. Trimming pared 1 base from V and 6 bases from J, leaving 13 bases between. The CDR3 loop is CASSLVVSRCNEQFF. Here the CDR3 DNA reads TGTGCCAGCAGCTTAGTTGTTTCTCGATGCAATGAGCAGTTCTTC.

This clonotype showed up many times. This chain links TRBV7-9 with TRBJ2-5; the D call may be TRBD1 or TRBD2 (5 bases each). Germline CDR1 is SEHNR and CDR2 is FQNEAQ (reference sequence). The germline V and J ends were trimmed by 1 base and 1 base, with 16 bases remaining between them. The CDR3 covers 17 residues. The CDR3 is CASSLESGLKGQETQYF. The CDR3 DNA reads TGTGCCAGCAGCTTAGAGTCGGGGCTAAAAGGCCAAGAGACCCAGTACTTC.

This clonotype was counted between two and nine times. The chain carries TRBV5-1 and TRBJ1-4; possible D gene TRBD1, 6 bases. V shed 4 bases and J shed 7 bases, with 20 bases lying between them. Looked up from germline, CDR1 is SGHRS and CDR2 is YFSETQ. CDR3 size: 16 residues. Here the CDR3 DNA reads TGCGCCAGCAGCGGCCTCACGGGACACCGTACTGAAAAACTGTTTTTT. It specifies CASSGLTGHRTEKLFF.

The rearrangement links TRBV27 to TRBJ2-2; 12 bases align to TRBD2. V trimming: 4 bases; J trimming: 3 bases; junction bases outside the gene matches: 9. Germline V CDR1 and CDR2: MNHEY, SMNVEV (reference sequence). This CDR3 is 18 amino acids long. This CDR3 reads CASSSLASGRVDTGELFF. In DNA, the CDR3 is TGTGCCAGCAGTTCCCTGGCTAGCGGGAGGGTCGACACCGGGGAGCTGTTTTTT.

V and J are TRBV20-1 and TRBJ1-4; D ambiguous. CDR1 DFQATT and CDR2 SNEGSKA come from the germline V gene (reference sequence). V was clipped by 1 base and J by 0 bases, with 6 bases between them. This CDR3 has 14 residues. CDR3 sequence: CSARAGTTNEKLFF. CDR3 DNA sequence: TGCAGTGCTAGAGCAGGAACAACTAATGAAAAACTGTTTTTT.

This clonotype has ten or more counts. The V call is TRBV20-1, the J call TRBJ2-1; 7 nucleotides agree with TRBD2. V lost 7 bases, J lost 0 bases, and 15 bases stayed unmatched. CDR3 length: 17 residues. Germline lookup yields CDR1 DFQATT and CDR2 SNEGSKA (reference sequence). CDR3 coding DNA: TGCAGTGGGCGGCGGTCGGGAGGAAAGAACTCCTACAATGAGCAGTTCTTC. This gives the protein CSGRRSGGKNSYNEQFF.

This clonotype has ten or more counts. The J gene is TRBJ2-1, the V gene TRBV5-1; 10 bases line up with TRBD2. Germline trimming cut 0 bases from V and 1 base from J; bases unmatched to any gene: 10. CDR1 is SGHRS and CDR2 is YFSETQ in the germline V gene. The CDR3 covers 19 residues. The CDR3 here is CASSLGFSGLARSYNEQFF. CDR3 coding DNA: TGCGCCAGCAGCTTGGGATTTTCGGGACTAGCGCGGTCCTACAATGAGCAGTTCTTC. The variable domain in full, with the rest retrieved from reference TRBV5-1 and TRBJ2-1, is KAGVTQTPRYLIKTRGQQVTLSCSPISGHRSVSWYQQTPGQGLQFLFEYFSETQRNKGNFPGRFSGRQFSNSRSEMNVSTLELGDSALYLCASSLGFSGLARSYNEQFFGPGTRLTVL.

This clonotype was seen at least ten times. The chain is built from TRBV27 and TRBJ1-5, with TRBD1 as a possible D gene (5 bases). V lost 8 bases and J lost 2, with 16 bases in between. This CDR3 comprises 15 residues. Germline V gene data show CDR1 as MNHEY and CDR2 as SMNVEV (reference sequence). CDR3 sequence reads: CASGNDRRGNQPQHF. CDR3 DNA sequence: TGTGCCAGCGGAAATGACAGAAGGGGCAATCAGCCCCAGCATTTT.

Many counts were recorded for this clonotype. The CDR3, as DNA: TGTGCCAGCAGCTTAACTACAACCGGGAGAGCAAATGAAAAACTGTTTTTT. It encodes CASSLTTTGRANEKLFF. J is TRBJ1-4 and V is TRBV7-2; D is ambiguous. Germline values: CDR1 SGHTA, CDR2 FQGNSA. Deletions cut 2 bases from V and 5 bases from J, with 18 bases between. The CDR3 runs 17 residues.

This clonotype was found a few times. The rearrangement links TRBV19 to TRBJ1-2, with 7 positions matching TRBD1. The CDR3 consists of 14 residues. Trimming took 7 bases from V and 5 from J; bases not matched to a gene: 10. Germline V CDR1 and CDR2: LNHDA, SQIVND (reference sequence). DNA for the CDR3: TGTGCCAGTACCCCCCAGGGGACAGCATATGGCTACACCTTC. Protein product: CASTPQGTAYGYTF.

In nucleotides, the CDR3 is TGCAGTGCCGGGACAGTCTATGGCTACACCTTC. Encoded protein: CSAGTVYGYTF. The gene calls are TRBV20-1 and TRBJ1-2; 7 nucleotides line up with TRBD1. V shed 6 bases, J shed 4 bases, and the junction held 2 bases outside the gene matches. There are 11 residues in the CDR3. Looked up from germline, CDR1 is DFQATT and CDR2 is SNEGSKA (reference sequence).

V and J are TRBV19 and TRBJ2-7; D uncertain. The ends were cut back, 3 bases at V and 5 bases at J, with 17 bases in the middle. Germline CDR1 LNHDA, CDR2 SQIVND (reference sequence). This CDR3 spans 15 amino acids. The CDR3 nucleotides are TGTGCCAGTAGTATCCCCGGTAGGAGCGTCCACGAGCAGTACTTC. Translating it yields CASSIPGRSVHEQYF.